The subject of this entry is one T cell receptor (beta chain). The antigen remains unidentified. With V trimmed by 5 bases and J by 15 bases, 6 bases remained unmatched. Per germline, CDR1 SGHAT and CDR2 FQDESV (reference sequence). This CDR3 comprises 11 residues. Library preparation for TCR beta used quantitative 5'-RACE with molecular barcodes. TCRdb processed the 5' RACE reads anew with MiXCR; each CDR3 protein has one entry. Among 750,000 to 850,000 distinct CDR3 sequences, about 11% were seen once, and the ten largest hold approximately 0.46%. The data were taken from a study of CD8 T cells in ankylosing spondylitis. Notes on the study in general: Prior work had noted some motif variants in reactive arthritis blood and synovial fluid. A TCR beta motif of 8 or 9 highly homologous variants appeared characteristic of ankylosing spondylitis blood. With a CD8+ phenotype, disease-linked clones were relatively rare in peripheral blood. Disease-linked clones reportedly showed significant enrichment in matched ankylosing spondylitis synovial fluid.

The receptor's source is a male donor with ankylosing spondylitis. The sample taken for sequencing was blood, either unsorted or a sorted T cell fraction (not recorded which). The chain joins TRBV11-1 to TRBJ2-1; 8 nucleotides line up with TRBD2. The CDR3 DNA is TGTGCCAGCAGCACTAGCGGACGGTGGTTCTTC. Protein sequence: CASSTSGRWFF.